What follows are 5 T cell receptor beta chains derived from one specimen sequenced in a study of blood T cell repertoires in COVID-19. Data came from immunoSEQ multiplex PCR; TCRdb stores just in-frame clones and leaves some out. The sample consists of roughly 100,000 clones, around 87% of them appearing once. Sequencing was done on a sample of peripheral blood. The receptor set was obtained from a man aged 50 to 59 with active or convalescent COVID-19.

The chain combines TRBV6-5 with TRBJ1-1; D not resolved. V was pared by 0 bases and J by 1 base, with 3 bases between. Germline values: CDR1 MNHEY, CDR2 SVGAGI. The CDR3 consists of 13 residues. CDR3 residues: CASSYSQNTEAFF. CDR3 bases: TGTGCCAGCAGTTACTCCCAGAACACTGAAGCTTTCTTT.

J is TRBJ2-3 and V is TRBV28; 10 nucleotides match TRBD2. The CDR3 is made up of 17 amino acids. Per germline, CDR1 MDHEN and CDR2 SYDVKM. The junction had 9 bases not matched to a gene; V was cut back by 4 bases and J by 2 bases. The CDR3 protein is CASSSGRAGGPTDTQYF. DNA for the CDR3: TGTGCCAGCAGTTCGGGACGAGCGGGGGGGCCCACAGATACGCAGTATTTT. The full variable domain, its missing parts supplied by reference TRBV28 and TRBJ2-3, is DVKVTQSSRYLVKRTGEKVFLECVQDMDHENMFWYRQDPGLGLRLIYFSYDVKMKEKGDIPEGYSVSREKKERFSLILESASTNQTSMYLCASSSGRAGGPTDTQYFGPGTRLTVL.

The CDR3 loop is CASSSEQGSDSPLHF. The CDR3 nucleotides are TGTGCCAGCAGTTCAGAACAGGGGTCTGATTCACCCCTCCACTTT. This chain uses TRBV2 with TRBJ1-6, with TRBD1 matching 7 bases. CDR1 is SNHLY and CDR2 is FYNNEI in the germline V gene. The CDR3 extends over 15 amino acids. J was trimmed by 8 bases and V by 5 bases; bases with no gene match: 9.

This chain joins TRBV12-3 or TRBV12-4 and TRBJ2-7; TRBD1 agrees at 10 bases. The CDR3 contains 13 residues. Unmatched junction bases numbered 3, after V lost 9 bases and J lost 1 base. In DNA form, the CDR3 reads TGTGCCAGTCGGACAGGGGGGTCCTACGAGCAGTACGTC. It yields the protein CASRTGGSYEQYV.

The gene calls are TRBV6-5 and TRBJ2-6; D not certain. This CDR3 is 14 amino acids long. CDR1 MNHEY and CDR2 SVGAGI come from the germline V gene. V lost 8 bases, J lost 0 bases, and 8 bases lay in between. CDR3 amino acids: CASERSSGANVLTF. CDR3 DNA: TGTGCCAGCGAAAGGAGCTCTGGGGCCAACGTCCTGACTTTC.